The rows below give T cell receptor beta chains drawn from one sample of a study of blood T cells in healthy people across ages. TCRdb analysed the 5' RACE reads with MiXCR anew, one entry per CDR3 protein. The sample has around 800,000 distinct CDR3 sequences, more than 35% seen once. The sequenced material came from blood. Receptors were obtained from a man of 80 years or more in good health. Each CDR3 is given with its conserved first and last residue. Fields, in order: J gene, D gene, V gene, clone size, CDR3 protein, CDR3 DNA. The D gene is left open where the match is weak. Not all rows give a size; the values are once, few, many and, for expanded clones, a class.

TRBJ2-1	TRBD2	TRBV5-1	NA	CASSLGTSGTYSYNEQFF	TGCGCCAGCAGCCTAGGGACTAGCGGTACTTACTCCTACAATGAGCAGTTCTTC
TRBJ2-1	TRBD2	TRBV7-7	NA	CASSVGTSGGYEQFF	TGTGCCAGCAGCGTAGGGACTAGCGGGGGATATGAGCAGTTCTTC
TRBJ2-6	NA	TRBV5-1	NA	CASSLVWGQGNVLPF	NA
TRBJ2-5	TRBD2	TRBV5-1	few	CASDSGSGETQYF	TGCGCCAGCGATAGCGGGAGTGGAGAGACCCAGTACTTC
TRBJ2-7	TRBD1	TRBV20-1	few	CSARQGQGSYEQYF	TGCAGTGCTAGGCAGGGACAGGGATCCTACGAGCAGTACTTC
TRBJ1-4	NA	TRBV4-2	few	CASSLTGSGVNEKLFF	TGTGCCAGCAGCCTAACGGGGTCCGGGGTTAATGAAAAACTGTTTTTT
TRBJ2-7	TRBD2	TRBV7-2	NA	CASSPVSGRYSYEQYF	TGTGCCAGCAGCCCGGTTAGCGGGAGGTATAGTTACGAGCAGTACTTC
TRBJ2-7	NA	TRBV10-3	many	CAISESQSSYEQYF	TGTGCCATCAGTGAGTCCCAGAGCTCCTACGAGCAGTACTTC
TRBJ2-3	NA	TRBV20-1	NA	CSAFGAGPDAQYF	NA
TRBJ2-7	TRBD2	TRBV3-1	NA	CASSQHRLAGGYEQYF	TGTGCCAGCAGCCAACACCGACTAGCGGGAGGTTACGAGCAGTACTTC
TRBJ1-6	NA	TRBV6-6	NA	CASSLRGRSDSPLHF	TGTGCCAGCAGTCTCCGAGGGAGAAGTGATTCACCCCTCCACTTT
TRBJ1-5	NA	TRBV7-2	many	CASSLGGGAQPQHF	TGTGCCAGCAGCTTAGGAGGGGGGGCTCAGCCCCAGCATTTT
TRBJ2-5	NA	TRBV18	NA	CASSLLTGGQETQYF	TGTGCCAGCTCACTACTGACCGGGGGACAAGAGACCCAGTACTTC
TRBJ2-5	NA	TRBV15	NA	CATSRDRQGRETQYF	TGTGCCACCAGCAGAGATCGGCAGGGACGAGAGACCCAGTACTTC
TRBJ1-1	NA	TRBV29-1	NA	CSVRDRLNTEAFF	TGTAGCGTAAGGGACCGATTGAACACTGAAGCTTTCTTT
TRBJ2-3	TRBD2	TRBV6-5	NA	CASSYNGGGTDTQYF	TGTGCCAGCAGTTACAACGGGGGGGGCACAGATACGCAGTATTTT
TRBJ2-3	NA	TRBV7-3	few	CASSLRAITDTQYF	TGTGCCAGCAGCTTAAGGGCAATCACAGATACGCAGTATTTT
TRBJ2-7	TRBD2	TRBV13	once	CASSLTPPPGLAGRSSYNEQYF	TGTGCCAGCAGCTTAACCCCTCCGCCGGGACTAGCGGGAAGGTCGTCCTACAATGAGCAGTACTTC
TRBJ2-4	NA	TRBV30	few	CAWSASNIQYF	TGTGCCTGGAGTGCGAGTAACATTCAGTACTTC
TRBJ2-1	TRBD2	TRBV28	NA	CASRSRVAGGYLEQFF	TGTGCCAGCAGATCCCGAGTCGCGGGAGGTTATTTAGAGCAGTTCTTC
TRBJ1-2	NA	TRBV29-1	NA	CSVARRADGYTF	TGCAGCGTTGCGCGGCGAGCTGATGGCTACACCTTC
TRBJ2-2	TRBD2	TRBV7-7	NA	CASSPTSGVGTGELFF	TGTGCCAGCAGCCCGACTAGCGGGGTCGGGACCGGGGAGCTGTTTTTT
TRBJ2-1	NA	TRBV20-1	NA	CSADPRVSSYNEQFF	TGCAGTGCTGACCCAAGGGTTAGTTCCTACAATGAGCAGTTCTTC
TRBJ2-7	NA	TRBV10-3	few	CAISETAISYEQYF	TGTGCCATCAGCGAGACTGCAATTTCCTACGAGCAGTACTTC
TRBJ2-2	NA	TRBV7-3	few	CASSLNGGANTGELFF	TGTGCCAGCAGCTTAAACGGTGGCGCGAACACCGGGGAGCTGTTTTTT
TRBJ2-2	NA	TRBV28	once	CASRYHQGPNTGELFF	TGTGCCAGCAGATACCACCAGGGGCCAAACACCGGGGAGCTGTTTTTT
TRBJ2-3	NA	TRBV15	few	CATSRDHADTQYF	TGTGCCACCAGCAGAGATCACGCAGATACGCAGTATTTT
TRBJ2-1	NA	TRBV7-2	few	CASSISGTEYNEQFF	TGTGCCAGCAGCATCTCCGGGACGGAATACAATGAGCAGTTCTTC
TRBJ2-2	NA	TRBV5-6	NA	CASSLLPGHTGELFF	TGTGCCAGCAGCTTGCTACCGGGGCACACCGGGGAGCTGTTTTTT
TRBJ2-1	TRBD2	TRBV3-1	NA	CASSPTSGGGNEQFF	TGTGCCAGCAGCCCTACTAGCGGAGGTGGCAATGAGCAGTTCTTC
TRBJ2-3	NA	TRBV13	NA	CASSFGIPPDTQYF	TGTGCCAGCAGCTTCGGGATACCCCCAGATACGCAGTATTTT
TRBJ1-2	NA	TRBV30	NA	CAWSAPSGYTF	TGTGCCTGGAGTGCTCCGAGTGGCTACACCTTC
TRBJ1-2	NA	TRBV20-1	NA	CSASAGNGYTF	TGCAGTGCTAGTGCGGGAAATGGCTACACCTTC
TRBJ2-7	TRBD2	TRBV6-2/TRBV6-3	NA	CASGTSDPSRYF	TGTGCCAGCGGAACTAGCGACCCATCTCGGTACTTC
TRBJ2-7	TRBD2	TRBV5-1	NA	CASSSAGREFMEQYF	TGCGCCAGCAGCTCCGCCGGGCGGGAGTTTATGGAGCAGTACTTC
TRBJ2-1	TRBD1	TRBV27	few	CASRQGSGYEQFF	TGTGCCAGCCGACAGGGTAGTGGCTATGAGCAGTTCTTC
TRBJ2-1	NA	TRBV12-3/TRBV12-4	NA	CASSPLGRVGAAEQFF	TGTGCCAGCAGTCCCCTGGGAAGAGTGGGAGCTGCTGAGCAGTTCTTC
TRBJ2-1	NA	TRBV20-1	NA	CSARDQGQETQFF	TGCAGTGCTAGAGACCAGGGGCAAGAGACCCAGTTCTTC
TRBJ2-1	NA	TRBV10-3	NA	CAISESSQPWQFF	TGTGCCATCAGTGAGTCTAGTCAGCCATGGCAGTTCTTC
TRBJ2-5	NA	TRBV19	NA	CASRPQSSGTQYF	TGTGCCAGTCGACCACAAAGTAGTGGGACCCAGTACTTC
TRBJ2-5	TRBD1	TRBV5-5	NA	CASSSGQGTYNEQYF	TGTGCCAGCAGCTCTGGACAGGGTACCTACAATGAGCAGTACTTC
TRBJ2-7	TRBD2	TRBV7-2	few	CASSWRGAYEQYF	TGTGCCAGCAGCTGGCGGGGGGCCTACGAGCAGTACTTC
TRBJ2-1	TRBD2	TRBV7-2	NA	CASSLGGGRAADEQFF	TGTGCCAGCAGCTTAGGTGGCGGGAGGGCCGCAGATGAGCAGTTCTTC
TRBJ2-6	NA	TRBV7-3	NA	CASSLRRAGANVLTF	TGTGCCAGCAGCTTAAGGAGGGCTGGGGCCAACGTCCTGACTTTC
TRBJ2-5	NA	TRBV29-1	few	CSVEKGGAGETQYF	TGCAGCGTTGAAAAGGGGGGGGCAGGGGAGACCCAGTACTTC
TRBJ2-1	TRBD2	TRBV7-2	few	CASSRRGLAAYNEQFF	TGTGCCAGCAGCCGACGGGGACTAGCGGCCTACAATGAGCAGTTCTTC
TRBJ1-1	NA	TRBV18	few	CASSPVRELNTEAFF	TGTGCCAGCTCACCGGTGAGGGAGCTGAACACTGAAGCTTTCTTT
TRBJ2-7	NA	TRBV12-3/TRBV12-4	few	CASSSNGIRLYEQYF	TGTGCCAGCAGTAGCAACGGGATCAGACTCTACGAGCAGTACTTC